The clone carrying this T cell receptor beta chain was seen repeatedly, ten times or more. Arm-PCR of CDR3 regions with iRepertoire HTBI primers generated TCR beta libraries. Each CDR3 protein gets one entry after TCRdb re-called the multiplex PCR reads with MiXCR. The data show about 450,000 distinct CDR3 sequences, 13% to 15% seen once. V lost 1 base and J 0 bases, leaving 11 bases between the germline ends. CDR3 length: 16 amino acids. CDR1 and CDR2 (germline): SGHAT, FQNNGV. This specimen belongs to a study of regulatory T cells in long-lasting Graves disease. Indicated time point: newly diagnosed GD, antithyroid drugs for less than 3 months. RNA extracted from PBMCs served as the sequencing template. In addition, the sample was reused for a study of T cells in Graves' hyperthyroidism and ophthalmopathy.

The chain links TRBV11-2 to TRBJ2-3, with D tentatively TRBD2 (6 bases). The specimen was peripheral blood mononuclear cells (PBMCs), collected at new diagnosis, from a patient treated with antithyroid drugs. This TCR came from a woman in her fifties or sixties with Graves disease. As DNA, the CDR3 is TGTGCCAGCAGCTTAGGGACGGGAGCGAGCACAGATACGCAGTATTTT. This codes for CASSLGTGASTDTQYF.